This is a list of T cell receptor beta chains from one sample in a study of response to subunit inactivated influenza vaccine. TCRdb reprocessed the RT-PCR reads via MiXCR and lists one record per CDR3 protein. The sample shows some 850,000 distinct CDR3 sequences, around 20% of them seen only once. The specimen was PBMCs from blood, collected 4 to 6 days after vaccination. These receptors originate from a man in his fifties or sixties who received an inactivated influenza vaccine. Both conserved end residues are part of each CDR3. D genes are given only for firm matches. Rows may omit the clone size; those that give it use once, few, many or a size class.

clone_size d_call j_call v_call cdr3_aa
many TRBD2 TRBJ2-3 TRBV24-1 CATSRAGGTTDTQYF
few . TRBJ2-3 TRBV20-1 CSATGGTDTQYF
many TRBD2 TRBJ2-1 TRBV10-3 CATRGLAINEQFF
. TRBD1 TRBJ2-1 TRBV20-1 CSAPPPGQVYNEQFF
many . TRBJ2-2 TRBV4-3 CASSQRAGELFF
few . TRBJ1-1 TRBV6-5 CASSLTPKDTEAFF
few TRBD2 TRBJ2-3 TRBV20-1 CSAPVAGSTDTQYF
. TRBD1 TRBJ1-5 TRBV10-3 CAISSGTDSNQPQHF
many . TRBJ2-3 TRBV5-6 CASSRGAGTDTQYF
few . TRBJ2-1 TRBV15 CATSRDLGAAYNEQFF
. . TRBJ2-3 TRBV10-1 CASSDQPYDTQYF
. TRBD2 TRBJ2-1 TRBV29-1 CSVGGGGPHNEQFF
few . TRBJ2-7 TRBV6-5 CASSYSGGSHYEQYF
. . TRBJ2-1 TRBV7-2 CASSSAGPREQFF
. . TRBJ2-3 TRBV5-1 CASSLESRYLDTQYF
few . TRBJ2-7 TRBV20-1 CSAHQGWEQYF
. . TRBJ2-5 TRBV20-1 CSAVGVILKETQYF